Listed below are T cell receptor beta chains from one sample, sequenced in a study of cytomegalovirus exposure and HLA in healthy donors. Generated by immunoSEQ multiplex PCR, the TCRdb table keeps only in-frame clones and is missing some. The sample includes some 81,000 clones, roughly 73% of them seen just once. Sequenced input: PBMCs. The receptors derive from a woman aged 40 to 50 in good health and CMV-seropositive. The CDR3 runs from the conserved cysteine through the conserved F or W. Fields, in order: J gene, clone size, V gene, CDR3 protein. Some rows have no size entry. The others give once, few or many, or a class for an expanded clone.

J gene: TRBJ1-5
clone size: -
V gene: TRBV7-2
CDR3 protein: CASSLATAGSGQPQHF

J gene: TRBJ1-5
clone size: -
V gene: TRBV11-2
CDR3 protein: CASSLGGTGRGFNQPQHF

J gene: TRBJ1-2
clone size: -
V gene: TRBV18
CDR3 protein: CASQPPGHGNYGYTF

J gene: TRBJ1-3
clone size: -
V gene: TRBV6-1
CDR3 protein: CASRTGYTGNTIYF

J gene: TRBJ1-1
clone size: -
V gene: TRBV14
CDR3 protein: CASSQYRGTEAFF

J gene: TRBJ1-5
clone size: once
V gene: TRBV11-2
CDR3 protein: CASSYGGQNNQPQHF

J gene: TRBJ2-7
clone size: once
V gene: TRBV25-1
CDR3 protein: CASSEFFLGQGHYEQYF

J gene: TRBJ1-2
clone size: -
V gene: TRBV5-6
CDR3 protein: CASRDWGYGYTF

J gene: TRBJ2-5
clone size: once
V gene: TRBV7-9
CDR3 protein: CASGLAVQETQYF

J gene: TRBJ2-7
clone size: -
V gene: TRBV5-4
CDR3 protein: CASSLEGTGVYEQYF

J gene: TRBJ1-2
clone size: -
V gene: TRBV5-1
CDR3 protein: CASSPKDSNYGYTF

J gene: TRBJ2-6
clone size: once
V gene: TRBV5-4
CDR3 protein: CASSPVTDRVSAGANVLTF

J gene: TRBJ2-1
clone size: few
V gene: TRBV7-2
CDR3 protein: CASSLKLAYNEQFF

J gene: TRBJ2-1
clone size: once
V gene: TRBV13
CDR3 protein: CASSGAGALLISQGEQFF

J gene: TRBJ2-3
clone size: -
V gene: TRBV5-1
CDR3 protein: CASSLVLGGADTQYF

J gene: TRBJ2-6
clone size: few
V gene: TRBV7-9
CDR3 protein: CASSLGLQTSGANVLTF

J gene: TRBJ2-1
clone size: once
V gene: TRBV4-3
CDR3 protein: CASSQARTYNEQFF

J gene: TRBJ2-6
clone size: -
V gene: TRBV5-4
CDR3 protein: CASSLDIGANVLTF

J gene: TRBJ1-1
clone size: -
V gene: TRBV7-2
CDR3 protein: CASGPWQATEAFF

J gene: TRBJ1-6
clone size: -
V gene: TRBV29-1
CDR3 protein: CSVAPGSNSPLHF

J gene: TRBJ2-5
clone size: -
V gene: TRBV9
CDR3 protein: CASSVNSIVSETQYF

J gene: TRBJ2-1
clone size: few
V gene: TRBV29-1
CDR3 protein: CSVGGRGYYNEQFF

J gene: TRBJ2-7
clone size: -
V gene: TRBV6-6
CDR3 protein: CASGTGSHEQYF

J gene: TRBJ1-2
clone size: -
V gene: TRBV7-9
CDR3 protein: CASSPPGLAVNYGYTF

J gene: TRBJ2-5
clone size: -
V gene: TRBV18
CDR3 protein: CASSPTSGGQETQYF

J gene: TRBJ2-7
clone size: -
V gene: TRBV6-5
CDR3 protein: CASSYSSGGYEQYF

J gene: TRBJ1-1
clone size: -
V gene: TRBV27
CDR3 protein: CASSLGGGAFGGEAFF

J gene: TRBJ2-1
clone size: few
V gene: TRBV5-4
CDR3 protein: CASRLRELDEQFF